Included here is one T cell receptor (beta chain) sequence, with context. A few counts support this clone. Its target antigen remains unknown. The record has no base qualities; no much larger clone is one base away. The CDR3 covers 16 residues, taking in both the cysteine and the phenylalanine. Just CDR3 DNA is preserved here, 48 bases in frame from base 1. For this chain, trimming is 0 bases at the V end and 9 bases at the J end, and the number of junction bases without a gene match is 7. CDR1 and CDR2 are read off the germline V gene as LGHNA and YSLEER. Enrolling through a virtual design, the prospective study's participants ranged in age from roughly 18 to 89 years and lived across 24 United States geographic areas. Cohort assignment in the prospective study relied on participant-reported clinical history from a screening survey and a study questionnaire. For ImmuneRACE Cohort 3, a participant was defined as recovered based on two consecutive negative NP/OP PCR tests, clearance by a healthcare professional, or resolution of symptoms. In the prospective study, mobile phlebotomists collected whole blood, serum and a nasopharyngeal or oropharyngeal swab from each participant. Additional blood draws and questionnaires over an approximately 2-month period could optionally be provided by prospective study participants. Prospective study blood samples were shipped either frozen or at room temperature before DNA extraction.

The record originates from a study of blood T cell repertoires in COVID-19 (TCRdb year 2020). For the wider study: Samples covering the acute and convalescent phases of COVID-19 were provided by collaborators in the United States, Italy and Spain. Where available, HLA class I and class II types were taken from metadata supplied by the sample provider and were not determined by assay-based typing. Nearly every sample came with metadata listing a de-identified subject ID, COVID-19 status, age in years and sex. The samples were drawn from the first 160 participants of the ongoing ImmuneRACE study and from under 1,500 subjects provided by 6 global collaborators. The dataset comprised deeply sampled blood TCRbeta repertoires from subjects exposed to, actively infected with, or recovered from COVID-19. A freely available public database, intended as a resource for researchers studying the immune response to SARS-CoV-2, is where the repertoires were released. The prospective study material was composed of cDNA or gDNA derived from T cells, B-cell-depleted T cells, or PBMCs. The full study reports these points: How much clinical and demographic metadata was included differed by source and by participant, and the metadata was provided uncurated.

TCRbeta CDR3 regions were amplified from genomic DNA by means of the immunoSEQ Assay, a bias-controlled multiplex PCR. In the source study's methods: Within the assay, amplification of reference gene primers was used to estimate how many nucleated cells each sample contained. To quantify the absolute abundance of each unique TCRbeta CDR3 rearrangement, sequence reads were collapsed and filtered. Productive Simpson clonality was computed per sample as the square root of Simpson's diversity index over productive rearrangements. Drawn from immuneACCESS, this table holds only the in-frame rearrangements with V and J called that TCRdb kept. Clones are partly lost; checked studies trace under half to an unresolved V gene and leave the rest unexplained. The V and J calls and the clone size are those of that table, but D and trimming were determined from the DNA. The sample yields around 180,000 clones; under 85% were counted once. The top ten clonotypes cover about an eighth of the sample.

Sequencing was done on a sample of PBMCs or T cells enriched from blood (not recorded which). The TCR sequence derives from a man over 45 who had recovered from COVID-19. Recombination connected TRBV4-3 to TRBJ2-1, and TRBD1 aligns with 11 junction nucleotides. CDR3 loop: CASSQERTGGIGEQFF. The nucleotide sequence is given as TGCGCCAGCAGCCAAGAGAGGACAGGGGGCATCGGTGAGCAGTTCTTC.